This TCR beta chain was obtained from a study of cytotoxic CD8 clonotypes in ibrutinib-treated CLL. Study as a whole: After a median of 68 months, approximately 15 patients stayed remitted and roughly 12 progressed; responses had been partial in about 24 and complete in 2. Response samples were drawn at a median of approximately 11 months of treatment, range 6 to 36. The study recorded mean values of around 250,000 productive templates and 90,000 to 100,000 productive rearrangements per sample.

The V end lost 5 bases, the J end lost 2 bases, and 25 bases lay between the germline ends. Germline CDR1 is SGHRS and CDR2 is YFSETQ. The CDR3 loop spans 18 amino acids. As concerns this clone: The target antigen is unknown.

TCRdb's copy holds only in-frame clones and misses some; the assay was immunoSEQ multiplex PCR. This repertoire shows approximately 160,000 clones, roughly 90% found once; its top ten account for around 2.7%. Overall study findings and caveats: Among the clonotypes, public ones were uncommon and contracted or held stable on treatment.

V is TRBV5-1 and J is TRBJ1-1, with a weak D call TRBD1 (5 bases). This sample comprised PBMCs, obtained at disease progression, from a patient treated with ibrutinib. This receptor was obtained from a human donor with chronic lymphocytic leukemia. The CDR3 region has the DNA TGCGCCAGCAGGAGAGGGGAGTCCCTCTTAACGGAAAACACTGAAGCTTTCTTT. It is translated as CASRRGESLLTENTEAFF.